This TCR beta chain came from a study of T-cell reconstitution after alpha-beta-depleted transplantation in children. Trimming removed 6 bases from V and 5 bases from J, with 17 bases in between. The CDR3 has 15 residues. The library targeted TCRbeta and was prepared with unique molecular identifiers. TCRdb independently ran MiXCR on the PCR reads; one entry per CDR3 protein. Of over 150,000 distinct CDR3 sequences in the sample, less than 15% were seen once. The input for sequencing was PBMCs from the stem cell graft donor, taken from the stem cell graft. This TCR came from a human donor who donated a stem cell graft to a child with acute lymphoblastic leukemia. J is TRBJ2-1 and V is TRBV12-3 or TRBV12-4, with D possibly matching TRBD2 (6 bases). The CDR3 here is CASSQSAGDNNEQFF. Here the CDR3 DNA reads TGTGCCAGCAGCCAATCAGCGGGTGATAACAATGAGCAGTTCTTC.